A selection of T cell receptor beta chains follows, all from one sample in a study of blood T cell repertoires in COVID-19. TCRdb keeps only in-frame clones here, not all; method: immunoSEQ multiplex PCR. The sample shows around 100,000 clones, roughly 81% of them seen only once. Sequencing was carried out using peripheral blood. All receptors come from a man of 80 years or more with COVID-19, enrolled during active disease. CDR3s include the opening cysteine and the closing phenylalanine or tryptophan. The D gene is left open where the match is weak. Clone size appears in some rows only: once, few, many, or a class for an expanded clone.

V gene,J gene,clone size,D gene,CDR3 protein,CDR3 DNA
TRBV7-9,TRBJ1-2,-,TRBD1,CASSSDRAGYGYTF,TGTGCCAGCAGCTCCGACAGGGCGGGCTATGGCTACACCTTC
TRBV29-1,TRBJ2-1,-,TRBD1,CSGRTGGASYNEQFF,TGCAGCGGTCGAACAGGGGGCGCATCCTACAATGAGCAGTTCTTC
TRBV6-6,TRBJ1-6,-,-,CASRKQDSPLHF,TGTGCCAGCAGAAAACAGGATTCACCCCTCCACTTT
TRBV11-2,TRBJ1-1,-,-,CASSSTENTEAFF,TGTGCCAGCAGCTCAACAGAGAACACTGAAGCTTTCTTT
TRBV2,TRBJ2-5,-,-,CASRQNRGGGQETQYF,TGTGCCAGCAGACAAAACAGGGGGGGAGGGCAAGAGACCCAGTACTTC
TRBV20-1,TRBJ1-5,-,TRBD1,CSVRGQGPQHF,TGCAGTGTGAGGGGACAGGGTCCCCAGCATTTT
TRBV12-3/TRBV12-4,TRBJ1-2,-,-,CASSFQMREGYTF,TGTGCCAGCAGTTTTCAGATGAGGGAAGGCTACACCTTC
TRBV3-1/TRBV3-2,TRBJ2-7,-,-,CASSQETFGEQYF,TGTGCCAGCAGCCAAGAGACATTCGGCGAGCAGTACTTC
TRBV7-9,TRBJ2-2,-,TRBD1,CASSYPGQGVIGELFF,TGTGCCAGCAGCTACCCGGGACAGGGGGTTATCGGGGAGCTGTTTTTT
TRBV7-2,TRBJ1-2,-,TRBD1,CASSSPRQGRNYGYTF,TGTGCCAGCAGCTCCCCCAGACAGGGTCGCAACTATGGCTACACCTTC
TRBV29-1,TRBJ1-1,-,-,CSVVVNTEAFF,TGCAGCGTTGTAGTGAACACTGAAGCTTTCTTT
TRBV7-3,TRBJ1-2,few,TRBD1,CASSLYPTGGGYTF,TGTGCCAGCAGCTTATACCCGACAGGGGGCGGCTACACCTTC
TRBV24-1,TRBJ2-1,-,TRBD2,CATSDPALGGGADNEQFF,TGTGCCACCAGTGATCCGGCCCTTGGCGGGGGAGCCGACAATGAGCAGTTCTTC
TRBV14,TRBJ2-5,-,-,CASSQVKDSETQYF,TGTGCCAGCAGCCAAGTAAAGGACTCCGAGACCCAGTACTTC
TRBV19,TRBJ2-5,-,-,CASSVRGKETQYF,TGTGCCAGTAGTGTCAGGGGAAAGGAGACCCAGTACTTC
TRBV6-5,TRBJ2-7,-,TRBD2,CASSPASGSREQYF,TGTGCCAGCAGTCCCGCTAGCGGGAGTCGCGAGCAGTACTTC
TRBV2,TRBJ1-4,-,-,CASRAYQATNEKLFF,TGTGCCAGCAGAGCCTATCAGGCAACTAATGAAAAACTGTTTTTT
TRBV9,TRBJ1-1,-,-,CASSPREGNTEAFF,TGTGCCAGCAGCCCCAGAGAGGGGAACACTGAAGCTTTCTTT
TRBV30,TRBJ2-6,-,TRBD1,CAWSSGQGVSGANVLTF,TGTGCCTGGAGTTCCGGACAGGGGGTCTCTGGGGCCAACGTCCTGACTTTC
TRBV3-1/TRBV3-2,TRBJ2-7,-,-,CASSQAPTSYEQYF,TGTGCCAGCAGCCAAGCCCCTACCTCCTACGAGCAGTACTTC
TRBV30,TRBJ1-2,-,TRBD1,CAWSVTGATDKSGYTF,TGTGCCTGGAGTGTAACAGGGGCTACGGATAAAAGCGGCTACACCTTC
TRBV6-4,TRBJ1-6,once,TRBD1,CASSRDRDSPLHF,TGTGCCAGCAGTCGGGACAGGGATTCACCCCTCCACTTT
TRBV11-2,TRBJ1-4,-,-,CASRRGGFEKLFF,TGTGCCAGCAGAAGGGGGGGCTTTGAAAAACTGTTTTTT
TRBV6-2/TRBV6-3,TRBJ1-1,-,-,CASSYSEDYPTEAFF,TGTGCCAGCAGTTACTCGGAGGATTACCCAACTGAAGCTTTCTTT
TRBV29-1,TRBJ1-3,-,TRBD1,CSVWTGGYSGNTIYF,TGCAGCGTCTGGACAGGGGGATACTCTGGAAACACCATATATTTT
TRBV5-1,TRBJ1-1,-,-,CASSLAAAGDTEAFF,TGCGCCAGCAGCTTGGCGGCGGCAGGGGACACTGAAGCTTTCTTT
TRBV3-1/TRBV3-2,TRBJ2-3,-,-,CASSQRASRERSDTQYF,TGTGCCAGCAGCCAAAGGGCCAGTCGGGAGAGGTCAGATACGCAGTATTTT
TRBV28,TRBJ2-7,-,TRBD1,CASSLSSRGLREQYF,TGTGCCAGCAGTTTAAGTTCCAGGGGGCTGAGGGAGCAGTACTTC
TRBV18,TRBJ2-6,-,TRBD1,CASSPGTGGTGANVLTF,TGTGCCAGCTCACCGGGGACAGGGGGCACTGGGGCCAACGTCCTGACTTTC
TRBV7-2,TRBJ2-3,-,TRBD2,CASSRSGGATDTQYF,TGTGCCAGCAGCCGGAGCGGGGGGGCCACAGATACGCAGTATTTT
TRBV18,TRBJ2-2,-,TRBD1,CASDTRIRTGSTGELFF,TGTGCCAGCGACACGCGGATAAGGACAGGGTCCACCGGGGAGCTGTTTTTT
TRBV6-5,TRBJ1-2,-,-,CASRTRDTRDYGYTF,TGTGCCAGCAGAACTAGGGACACGAGAGACTATGGCTACACCTTC
TRBV7-9,TRBJ1-5,-,TRBD1,CASSLWAGGAEQPQHF,TGTGCCAGCAGCTTATGGGCAGGGGGCGCGGAGCAGCCCCAGCATTTT
TRBV19,TRBJ2-3,-,TRBD1,CASSMTGELTDTQYF,TGTGCCAGTAGTATGACAGGGGAACTCACAGATACGCAGTATTTT
TRBV4-3,TRBJ2-5,-,-,CASSQDLHTETQYF,TGCGCCAGCAGCCAAGATTTACATACGGAGACCCAGTACTTC
TRBV7-9,TRBJ2-1,-,TRBD1,CASSDDRVLYNEQFF,TGTGCCAGCAGCGACGACAGGGTCCTCTACAATGAGCAGTTCTTC
TRBV6-5,TRBJ1-5,-,-,CASSYDRRGNQPQHF,TGTGCCAGCAGTTACGACCGTAGGGGAAATCAGCCCCAGCATTTT
TRBV18,TRBJ1-1,-,-,CASSPQILQGGETEAFF,TGTGCCAGCTCACCACAGATTCTCCAGGGAGGTGAAACTGAAGCTTTCTTT
TRBV14,TRBJ1-5,few,-,CASSPLLGGRTGRSNQPQHF,TGTGCCAGCAGCCCGCTGTTGGGGGGACGAACGGGGAGAAGCAATCAGCCCCAGCATTTT
TRBV7-3,TRBJ2-3,-,TRBD2,CASSLSLAGGYTDTQYF,TGTGCCAGCAGCTTATCACTAGCGGGGGGTTACACAGATACGCAGTATTTT
TRBV29-1,TRBJ1-2,-,TRBD1,CSVGGQLDGYTF,TGCAGCGTGGGGGGACAGTTGGATGGCTACACCTTC
TRBV5-1,TRBJ2-1,-,-,CASRSEYNEQFF,TGCGCCAGCAGGAGCGAATACAATGAGCAGTTCTTC
TRBV30,TRBJ2-2,-,TRBD2,CAWTGASGSGTGELFF,TGTGCCTGGACGGGAGCTAGCGGGAGTGGTACCGGGGAGCTGTTTTTT
TRBV6-5,TRBJ1-1,-,-,CATQGTLSNTEAFF,TGTGCGACCCAGGGGACCCTTTCGAACACTGAAGCTTTCTTT
TRBV7-2,TRBJ1-2,once,TRBD1,CASSSLRTGLSGYTF,TGTGCCAGCAGCTCTCTCCGGACAGGCCTTAGTGGCTACACCTTC
TRBV3-1/TRBV3-2,TRBJ2-1,-,TRBD2,CASRPSGGGKNNEQFF,TGTGCCAGCAGACCCTCCGGGGGGGGGAAGAACAATGAGCAGTTCTTC